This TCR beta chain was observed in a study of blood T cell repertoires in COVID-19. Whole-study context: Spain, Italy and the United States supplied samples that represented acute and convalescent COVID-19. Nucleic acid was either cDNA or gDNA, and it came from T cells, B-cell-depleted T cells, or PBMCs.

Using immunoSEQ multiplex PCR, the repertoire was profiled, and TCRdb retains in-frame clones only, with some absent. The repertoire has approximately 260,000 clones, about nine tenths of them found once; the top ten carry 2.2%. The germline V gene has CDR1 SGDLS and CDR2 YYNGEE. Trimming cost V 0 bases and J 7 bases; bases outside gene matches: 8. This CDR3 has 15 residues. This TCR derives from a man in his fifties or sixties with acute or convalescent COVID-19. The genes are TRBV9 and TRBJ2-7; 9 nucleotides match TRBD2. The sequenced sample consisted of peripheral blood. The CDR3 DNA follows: TGTGCCAGCAGCGTAGAGGCGGGGGGGCCGCGGGAGCAGTACTTC. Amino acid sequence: CASSVEAGGPREQYF.